The 18 T cell receptor beta chains presented below share a single source sample, sequenced in a study of shared clonotypes between healthy human individuals. Measured with immunoSEQ multiplex PCR; TCRdb has only the in-frame clones, and not every one. The repertoire holds some 500,000 clones, about 74% seen once, with around 12% in the top ten. What was sequenced was PBMCs. The origin of the receptors is a woman between 35 and 50 years old in good health. Some clones in this sample may be carry-over from other donors' samples.

This chain uses TRBV7-2 with TRBJ2-7; 11 bases map to TRBD1. J was trimmed by 5 bases and V by 5 bases; bases with no gene match: 8. This CDR3 region has 15 residues. CDR1 and CDR2 from the germline V gene are SGHTA and FQGNSA. The CDR3 protein is CASSPRGGQGDEQYF. The CDR3 nucleotides are TGTGCCAGCAGCCCTCGCGGGGGACAGGGGGACGAGCAGTACTTC.

J is TRBJ2-3 and V is TRBV7-8; D is unresolved. Germline values: CDR1 SGHVS, CDR2 FQNEAQ. V lost 1 base and J 0 bases, leaving 2 bases between the germline ends. CDR3 size: 13 residues. The CDR3 loop reads CASSLDSTDTQYF. CDR3 DNA sequence: TGTGCCAGCAGCTTAGATAGCACAGATACGCAGTATTTT.

The rearrangement joins TRBV2 to TRBJ1-1; D not certain. The V end was cut by 3 bases, the J end by 3 bases, with 11 bases between. CDR1 and CDR2 from the germline V gene are SNHLY and FYNNEI. The CDR3 has 14 amino acids. The CDR3 coding sequence is TGTGCCAGCAGTGACGGGGTAGGGTACACTGAAGCTTTCTTT. This gives the protein CASSDGVGYTEAFF.

The chain is built from TRBV28 and TRBJ2-7; TRBD1 agrees at 10 bases. The junction had 9 bases not matched to a gene; V was cut back by 6 bases and J by 7 bases. CDR3 length: 14 residues. CDR1 MDHEN and CDR2 SYDVKM come from the germline V gene. CDR3 sequence: CASSSGTGVSEQYF. In DNA form, the CDR3 reads TGTGCCAGCAGCTCCGGGACAGGGGTATCTGAGCAGTACTTC.

The chain is built from TRBV7-2 and TRBJ2-1; 9 bases line up with TRBD1. Germline V CDR1 and CDR2: SGHTA, FQGNSA. Trimming cost V 1 base and J 7 bases; bases outside gene matches: 5. The length of the CDR3 is 15 residues. The CDR3 protein is CASSLEQGAWNEQFF. The CDR3 bases are TGTGCCAGCAGCTTAGAACAGGGGGCTTGGAATGAGCAGTTCTTC.

This clone was seen only a few times. Given a much more abundant clone one base away, this may be a read error. The chain links TRBV10-3 to TRBJ1-3; D gene unclear. There are 13 residues in the CDR3. CDR1 ENHRY and CDR2 SYGVKD come from the germline V gene. The CDR3 DNA reads TGTGCCATCAGTACAGAATCTGGAAGCACCATATATTTT. Its translation is CAISTESGSTIYF.

This clone was counted only a few times. This chain uses TRBV11-3 with TRBJ2-7, with TRBD2 matching 8 bases. The V gene's germline CDR1 is SGHNT and CDR2 YENEEA. J gave up 5 bases and V 3 bases, and 9 bases lay outside the gene matches. This CDR3 has 15 amino acids. The CDR3 DNA follows: TGTGCCAGCAGCTTTCAGACCGGGACTAGGAACGAGCAGTACTTC. Amino acid sequence: CASSFQTGTRNEQYF.

The genes are TRBV7-2 and TRBJ2-7; 7 bases line up with TRBD1. The J segment lost 2 bases and the V segment lost 7 bases, leaving 8 bases of the junction unmatched. This CDR3 region has 14 residues. Germline CDR1 SGHTA, CDR2 FQGNSA. The CDR3 coding sequence is TGTGCCAGCAACGAACCGGGACAGCCCTACGAGCAGTACTTC. Translating gives CASNEPGQPYEQYF.

The chain is built from TRBV7-2 and TRBJ1-5; weak D call: TRBD1 (6 bases). Germline loops: CDR1 SGHTA, CDR2 FQGNSA. Trimming left V 4 bases short and J 5 bases short, with 9 bases between. This CDR3 spans 13 amino acids. CDR3 in amino acids: CASSWDNHQPQHF. The CDR3 nucleotides read TGTGCCAGCAGCTGGGACAACCATCAGCCCCAGCATTTT.

This clone was counted a few times. The chain is built from TRBV5-6 and TRBJ2-7, with a possible D match to TRBD1 (6 bases). Trimming took off 5 bases at V and 3 bases at J, with 24 bases between the two ends. CDR1 is SGHDT and CDR2 is YYEEEE in the germline V gene. This CDR3 has 17 residues. The CDR3 sequence: CASRTEQGRVVDYEQYF. The CDR3, as DNA: TGTGCCAGCAGGACAGAACAGGGAAGGGTAGTCGACTACGAGCAGTACTTC.

The chain employs TRBV6-4 and TRBJ2-1; 13 bases line up with TRBD2. Germline V CDR1 and CDR2: MRHNA, SNTAGT. CDR3 length equals 14 residues. V lost 6 bases, J lost 9 bases, and 5 bases stayed unmatched. CDR3 sequence: CASSGLAGAAEQFF. CDR3 nucleotides: TGTGCCAGCAGCGGACTAGCGGGAGCTGCTGAGCAGTTCTTC.

Many counts were recorded for this clone. This sample includes further DNA sequences coding for the same CDR3. The chain combines TRBV11-2 with TRBJ2-3; D is uncertain. The length of the CDR3 is 11 residues. Germline values: CDR1 SGHAT, CDR2 FQNNGV. The germline V and J ends were trimmed by 4 bases and 9 bases, with 8 bases remaining between them. This chain's CDR3 is CASSSSQTQYF. The DNA of the CDR3 is TGTGCCAGCAGCTCCTCACAAACGCAGTATTTT.

This clone was detected ten times or more. The chain links TRBV7-8 to TRBJ2-7, with D hard to call. Between the trimmed V and J ends, which lost 5 bases and 0 bases, there was a span of 11 bases. Germline V gives CDR1 SGHVS, CDR2 FQNEAQ. This CDR3 has 14 residues. The CDR3 coding sequence is TGTGCCAGCAGCCCCCGGGTCCTCTCCTACGAGCAGTACTTC. Its translation is CASSPRVLSYEQYF.

The chain links TRBV28 to TRBJ2-7; tentative D call: TRBD2 (6 bases). Germline V CDR1 and CDR2: MDHEN, SYDVKM. The CDR3 extends over 12 amino acids. CDR3: CTTGTLGHEQYF. DNA for the CDR3: TGTACAACCGGGACTTTGGGCCACGAGCAGTACTTC.

This clone appeared many times. Other DNA sequences of this sample code for an identical CDR3. This sequence joins TRBV7-2 and TRBJ2-7, with D perhaps TRBD2 (6 bases). V shed 4 bases and J shed 2 bases, with 12 bases lying between them. Per the germline V gene, CDR1 is SGHTA and CDR2 is FQGNSA. The CDR3 is 14 amino acids. The CDR3 here is CASSSGLIPYEQYF. The CDR3 nucleotides read TGTGCCAGCAGCTCCGGACTAATCCCCTACGAGCAGTACTTC.

This clone came up many times. This chain connects TRBV29-1 to TRBJ2-7, with 7 bases identical to TRBD1. The V gene end was trimmed by 5 bases and the J gene end by 5 bases; junction bases not matched to a gene: 3. CDR3 length: 11 amino acids. From germline, CDR1 is SQVTM and CDR2 ANQGSEA. The CDR3 bases are TGCAGCGTTAACAGGGGCCACGAGCAGTACTTC. Protein sequence: CSVNRGHEQYF.

This clone was detected once. The chain couples TRBV5-6 to TRBJ2-2; D not certain. In germline, CDR1 is SGHDT, CDR2 YYEEEE. Trimming stripped 0 bases from V and 3 bases from J, with 9 bases between. The CDR3 is 15 amino acids. The chain's CDR3 is CASSLVSAYTGELFF. DNA for the CDR3: TGTGCCAGCAGCTTGGTGTCTGCTTACACCGGGGAGCTGTTTTTT. Together with reference TRBV5-6 and TRBJ2-2, the CDR3 gives the full variable domain: DAGVTQSPTHLIKTRGQQVTLRCSPKSGHDTVSWYQQALGQGPQFIFQYYEEEERQRGNFPDRFSGHQFPNYSSELNVNALLLGDSALYLCASSLVSAYTGELFFGEGSRLTVL.

Note on this clone: Since a far larger clone is one base different, this is likely a read error. Here the CDR3 omits its conserved ending phenylalanine or tryptophan, so a read error is the likely source. V and J are TRBV10-1 and TRBJ1-1; possibly TRBD1 for D (6 bases). V dropped 6 bases and J dropped 3 bases, with 11 bases sitting between them. This CDR3 contains 13 residues. Germline CDR1 is WNHNN and CDR2 is SYGVQD (reference sequence). The CDR3 loop reads CASSEDSYTEAFI. The CDR3 DNA sequence: TGCGCCAGCAGCGAGGACAGCTACACTGAAGCTTTCATT.